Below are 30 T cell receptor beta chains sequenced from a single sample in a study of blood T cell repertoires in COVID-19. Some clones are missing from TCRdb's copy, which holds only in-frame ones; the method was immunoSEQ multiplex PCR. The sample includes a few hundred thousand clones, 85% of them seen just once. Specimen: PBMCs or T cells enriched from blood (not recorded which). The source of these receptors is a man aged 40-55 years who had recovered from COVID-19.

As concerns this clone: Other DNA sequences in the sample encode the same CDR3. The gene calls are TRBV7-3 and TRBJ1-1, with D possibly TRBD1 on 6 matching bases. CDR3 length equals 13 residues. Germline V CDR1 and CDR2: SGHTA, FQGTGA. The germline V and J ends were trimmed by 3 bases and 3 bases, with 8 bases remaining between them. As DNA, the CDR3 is TGTGCCAGCAGCTTCTACAGGGACACTGAAGCTTTCTTT. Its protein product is CASSFYRDTEAFF.

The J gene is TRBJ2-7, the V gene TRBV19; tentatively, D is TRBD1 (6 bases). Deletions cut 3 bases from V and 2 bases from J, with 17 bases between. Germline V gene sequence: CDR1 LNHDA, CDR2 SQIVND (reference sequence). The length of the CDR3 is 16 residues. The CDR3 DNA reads TGTGCCAGTAGTATTCGGTCCTTACAGGGAGCCTACGAGCAGTACTTC. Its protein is CASSIRSLQGAYEQYF.

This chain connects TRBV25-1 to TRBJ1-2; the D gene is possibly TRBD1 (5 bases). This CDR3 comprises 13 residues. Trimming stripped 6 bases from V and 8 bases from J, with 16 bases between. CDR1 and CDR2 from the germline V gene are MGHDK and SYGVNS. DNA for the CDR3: TGTGCCAGCAGAAACCCCCGGGGGATCGGCTACACCTTC. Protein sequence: CASRNPRGIGYTF.

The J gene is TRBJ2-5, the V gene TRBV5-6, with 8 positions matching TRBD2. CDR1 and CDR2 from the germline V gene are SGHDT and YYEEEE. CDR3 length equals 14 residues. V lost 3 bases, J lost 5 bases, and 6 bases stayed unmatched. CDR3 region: CASSWGSGTETQYF. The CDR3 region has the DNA TGTGCCAGCAGCTGGGGTAGCGGGACTGAGACCCAGTACTTC.

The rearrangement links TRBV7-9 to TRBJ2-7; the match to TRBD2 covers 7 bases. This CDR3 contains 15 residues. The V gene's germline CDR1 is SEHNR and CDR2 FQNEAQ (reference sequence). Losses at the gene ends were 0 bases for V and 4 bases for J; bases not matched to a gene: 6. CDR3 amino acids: CASSLATTGGYEQYF. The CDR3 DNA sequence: TGTGCCAGCAGCTTAGCTACGACGGGAGGTTACGAGCAGTACTTC.

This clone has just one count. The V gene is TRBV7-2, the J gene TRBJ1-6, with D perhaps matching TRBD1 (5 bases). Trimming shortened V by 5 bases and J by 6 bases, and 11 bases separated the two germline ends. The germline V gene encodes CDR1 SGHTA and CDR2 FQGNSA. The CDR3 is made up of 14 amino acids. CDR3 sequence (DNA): TGTGCCAGCAGCCCCTTGCAGGGTAATTCACCCCTCCACTTT. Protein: CASSPLQGNSPLHF.

The CDR3 is CASSLETSGRENIQYF. The CDR3 DNA sequence: TGTGCCAGCAGCTTAGAGACTAGCGGGAGGGAGAACATTCAGTACTTC. The chain joins TRBV7-6 to TRBJ2-4, with TRBD2 matching over 14 bases. CDR1 SGHVS and CDR2 FNYEAQ come from the germline V gene. The ends lost 1 base at V and 7 bases at J; junction bases unmatched: 3. The CDR3 is 16 residues long.

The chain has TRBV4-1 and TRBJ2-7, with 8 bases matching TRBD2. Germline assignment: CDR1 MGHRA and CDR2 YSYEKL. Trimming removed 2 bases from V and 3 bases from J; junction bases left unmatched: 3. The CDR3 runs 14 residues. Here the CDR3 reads CASSQPGTSYEQYF. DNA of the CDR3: TGCGCCAGCAGCCAACCCGGGACTAGCTACGAGCAGTACTTC.

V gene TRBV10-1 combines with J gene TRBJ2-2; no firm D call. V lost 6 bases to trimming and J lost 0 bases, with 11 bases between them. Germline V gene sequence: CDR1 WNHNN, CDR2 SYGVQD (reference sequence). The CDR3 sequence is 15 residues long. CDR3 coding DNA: TGCGCCAGCAGCCCGAAACTCGCGAACACCGGGGAGCTGTTTTTT. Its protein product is CASSPKLANTGELFF.

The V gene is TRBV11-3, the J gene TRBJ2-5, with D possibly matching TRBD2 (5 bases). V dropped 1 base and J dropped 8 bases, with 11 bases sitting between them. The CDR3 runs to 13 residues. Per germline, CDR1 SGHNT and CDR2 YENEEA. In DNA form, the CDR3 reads TGTGCCAGCAGCTTAGGGCGGGTTAACACCCAGTACTTC. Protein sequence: CASSLGRVNTQYF.

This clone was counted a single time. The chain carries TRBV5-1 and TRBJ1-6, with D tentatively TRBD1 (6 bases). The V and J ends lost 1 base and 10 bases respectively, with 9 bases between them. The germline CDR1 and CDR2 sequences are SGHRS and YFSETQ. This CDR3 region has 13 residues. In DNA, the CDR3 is TGCGCCAGCAGCTTGTATCAGGGGTCACCCCTCCACTTT. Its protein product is CASSLYQGSPLHF.

DNA for the CDR3: TGTGCCAGCAGTTTAGGACAGGGGACGTCACCCCTCCACTTT. Its translation is CASSLGQGTSPLHF. The chain links TRBV28 to TRBJ1-6; 9 positions agree with TRBD1. Germline CDR1 is MDHEN and CDR2 is SYDVKM. The CDR3 runs to 14 residues. Losses at the gene ends were 2 bases for V and 10 bases for J; bases not matched to a gene: 3.

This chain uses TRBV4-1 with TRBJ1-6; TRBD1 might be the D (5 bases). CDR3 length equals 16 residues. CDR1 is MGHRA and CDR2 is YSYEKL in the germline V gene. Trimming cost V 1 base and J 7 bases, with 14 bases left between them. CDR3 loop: CASSQGVGRGNSPLHF. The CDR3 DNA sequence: TGCGCCAGCAGCCAAGGTGTCGGGCGGGGGAATTCACCCCTCCACTTT.

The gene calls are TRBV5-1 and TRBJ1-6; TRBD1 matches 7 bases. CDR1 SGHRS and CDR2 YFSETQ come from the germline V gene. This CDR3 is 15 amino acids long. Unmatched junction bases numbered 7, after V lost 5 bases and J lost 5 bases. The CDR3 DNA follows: TGCGCCAGCAGTCAGTCCACAGGGGATAATTCACCCCTCCACTTT. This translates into CASSQSTGDNSPLHF.

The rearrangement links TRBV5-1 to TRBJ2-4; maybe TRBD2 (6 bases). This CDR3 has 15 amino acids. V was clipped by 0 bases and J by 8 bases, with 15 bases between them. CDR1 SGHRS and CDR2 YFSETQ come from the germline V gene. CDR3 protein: CASSLEGSRGYIQYF. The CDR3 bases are TGCGCCAGCAGCTTGGAGGGCAGCCGGGGGTACATTCAGTACTTC.

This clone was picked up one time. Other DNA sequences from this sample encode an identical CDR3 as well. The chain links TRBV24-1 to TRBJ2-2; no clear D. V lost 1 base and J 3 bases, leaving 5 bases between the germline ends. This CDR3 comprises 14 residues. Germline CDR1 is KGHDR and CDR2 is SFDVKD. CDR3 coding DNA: TGTGCCACCAGTGATTTTCGGGACACCGGGGAGCTGTTTTTT. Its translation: CATSDFRDTGELFF.

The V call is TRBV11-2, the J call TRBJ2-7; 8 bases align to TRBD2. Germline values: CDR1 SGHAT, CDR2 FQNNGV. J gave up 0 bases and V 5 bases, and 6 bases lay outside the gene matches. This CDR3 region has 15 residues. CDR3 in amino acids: CASSQTSGLSYEQYF. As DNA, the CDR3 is TGTGCCAGCAGCCAAACTAGCGGCCTCTCCTACGAGCAGTACTTC.

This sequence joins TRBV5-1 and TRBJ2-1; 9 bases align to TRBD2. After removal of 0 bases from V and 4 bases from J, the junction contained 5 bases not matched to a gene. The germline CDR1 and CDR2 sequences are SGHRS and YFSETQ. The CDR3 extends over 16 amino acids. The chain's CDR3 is CASSLAGTSLYNEQFF. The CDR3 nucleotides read TGCGCCAGCAGCTTGGCCGGGACTAGCCTATACAATGAGCAGTTCTTC.

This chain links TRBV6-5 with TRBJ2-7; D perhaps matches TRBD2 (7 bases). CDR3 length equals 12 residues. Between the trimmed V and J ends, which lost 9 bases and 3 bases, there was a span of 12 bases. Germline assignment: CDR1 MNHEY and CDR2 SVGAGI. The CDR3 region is CARGGTNYEQYF. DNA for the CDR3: TGTGCCAGGGGGGGGACAAACTACGAGCAGTACTTC.

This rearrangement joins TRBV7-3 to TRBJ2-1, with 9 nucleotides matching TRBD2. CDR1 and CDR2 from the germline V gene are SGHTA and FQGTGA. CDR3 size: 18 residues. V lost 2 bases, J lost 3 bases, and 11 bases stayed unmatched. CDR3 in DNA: TGTGCCAGCAGCTTATGGGTAGCGGGAGAAGGGAGCTACAATGAGCAGTTCTTC. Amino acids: CASSLWVAGEGSYNEQFF.

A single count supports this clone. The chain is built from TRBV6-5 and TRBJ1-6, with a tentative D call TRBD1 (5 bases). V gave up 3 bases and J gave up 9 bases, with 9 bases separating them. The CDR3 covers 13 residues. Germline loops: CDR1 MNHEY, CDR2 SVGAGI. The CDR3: CASSYLRGSPLHF. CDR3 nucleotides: TGTGCCAGCAGTTATCTAAGGGGTTCACCCCTCCACTTT.

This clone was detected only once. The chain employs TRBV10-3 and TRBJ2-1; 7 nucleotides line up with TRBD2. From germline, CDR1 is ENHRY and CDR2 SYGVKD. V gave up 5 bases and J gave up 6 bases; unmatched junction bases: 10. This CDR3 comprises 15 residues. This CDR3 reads CAISPGAGTGNEQFF. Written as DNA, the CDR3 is TGTGCCATCAGTCCAGGAGCGGGAACCGGCAATGAGCAGTTCTTC.

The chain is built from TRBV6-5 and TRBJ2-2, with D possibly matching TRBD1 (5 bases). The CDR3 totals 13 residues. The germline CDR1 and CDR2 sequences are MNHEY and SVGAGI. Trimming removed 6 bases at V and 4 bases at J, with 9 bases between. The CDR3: CASRLGLTGELFF. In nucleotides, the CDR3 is TGTGCCAGCAGGTTGGGGCTCACCGGGGAGCTGTTTTTT.

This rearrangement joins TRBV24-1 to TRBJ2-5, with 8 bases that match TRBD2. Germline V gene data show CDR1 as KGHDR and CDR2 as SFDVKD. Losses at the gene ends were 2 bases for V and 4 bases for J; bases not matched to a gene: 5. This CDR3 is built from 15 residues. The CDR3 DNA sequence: TGTGCCACCAGTGATTCCCCCGGGGGGGGAGAGACCCAGTACTTC. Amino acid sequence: CATSDSPGGGETQYF.

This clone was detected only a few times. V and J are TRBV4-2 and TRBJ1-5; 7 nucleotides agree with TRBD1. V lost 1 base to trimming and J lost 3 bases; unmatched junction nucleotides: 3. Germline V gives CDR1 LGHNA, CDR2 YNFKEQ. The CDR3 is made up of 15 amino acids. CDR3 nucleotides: TGTGCCAGCAGCCAAGGGACAGGCAACAATCAGCCCCAGCATTTT. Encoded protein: CASSQGTGNNQPQHF.

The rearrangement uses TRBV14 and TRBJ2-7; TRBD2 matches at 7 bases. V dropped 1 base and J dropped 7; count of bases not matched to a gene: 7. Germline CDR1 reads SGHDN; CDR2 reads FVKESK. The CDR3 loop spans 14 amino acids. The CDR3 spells CASSQGFGRAEQYF. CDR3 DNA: TGTGCCAGCAGCCAAGGCTTTGGGAGGGCGGAGCAGTACTTC.

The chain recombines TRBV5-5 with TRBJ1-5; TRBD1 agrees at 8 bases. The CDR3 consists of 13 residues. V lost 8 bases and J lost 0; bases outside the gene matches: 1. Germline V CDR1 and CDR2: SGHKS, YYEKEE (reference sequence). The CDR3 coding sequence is TGTGCCAGTACAGGGGGTAGCAATCAGCCCCAGCATTTT. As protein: CASTGGSNQPQHF.

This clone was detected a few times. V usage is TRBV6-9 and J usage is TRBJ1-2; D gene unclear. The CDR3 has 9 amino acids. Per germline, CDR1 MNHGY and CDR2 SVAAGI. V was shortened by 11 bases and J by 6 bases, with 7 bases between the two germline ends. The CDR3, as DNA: TGTGCCTGGAGGGATGGCTACACCTTC. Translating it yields CAWRDGYTF.

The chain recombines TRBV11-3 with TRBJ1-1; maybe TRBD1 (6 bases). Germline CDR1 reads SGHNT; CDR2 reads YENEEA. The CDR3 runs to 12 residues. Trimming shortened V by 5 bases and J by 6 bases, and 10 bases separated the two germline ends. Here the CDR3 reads CASSVQGSEAFF. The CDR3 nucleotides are TGTGCCAGCAGCGTACAGGGCTCTGAAGCTTTCTTT.

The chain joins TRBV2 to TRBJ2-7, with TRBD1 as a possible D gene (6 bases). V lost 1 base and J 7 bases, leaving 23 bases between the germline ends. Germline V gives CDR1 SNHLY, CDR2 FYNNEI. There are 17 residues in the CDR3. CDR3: CASSEGAEPRDIVEQYF. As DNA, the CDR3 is TGTGCCAGCAGTGAAGGGGCAGAGCCCAGGGACATTGTGGAGCAGTACTTC.